The 25 T cell receptor beta chains given below trace back to one sample, sequenced in a study of blood T cell repertoires in COVID-19. Clones were sequenced by immunoSEQ multiplex PCR, and TCRdb holds only the in-frame ones, with some missing. The sample shows 110,000 to 150,000 clones, over 70% of them seen only once. Sequencing was done on a sample of PBMCs or T cells enriched from blood (not recorded which). These receptors came from a man between 60 and 75 years old who had recovered from COVID-19.

The rearrangement uses TRBV7-9 and TRBJ2-7; 11 bases are shared with TRBD2. Germline lookup yields CDR1 SEHNR and CDR2 FQNEAQ (reference sequence). The CDR3 spans 16 residues. V was pared by 2 bases and J by 3 bases, with 6 bases of the junction left unmatched. CDR3 sequence (DNA): TGTGCCAGCAGCTTAACTAGCGGGAGTTCGGTCTACGAGCAGTACTTC. Translating gives CASSLTSGSSVYEQYF.

CDR3: CASSLISESTDTQYF. In DNA, the CDR3 is TGTGCCAGCAGCTTGATAAGCGAAAGCACAGATACGCAGTATTTT. The chain is built from TRBV5-4 and TRBJ2-3; unclear D gene. CDR1 and CDR2 from the germline V gene are SGHNT and YYREEE (reference sequence). The V end lost 1 base, the J end lost 0 bases, and 9 bases lay between the germline ends. The CDR3 totals 15 residues.

The rearrangement joins TRBV11-2 to TRBJ2-5, with TRBD2 matching 10 bases. The J segment lost 5 bases and the V segment lost 2 bases, leaving 2 bases of the junction unmatched. The CDR3 is 14 residues long. Germline CDR1 reads SGHAT; CDR2 reads FQNNGV. CDR3 residues: CASSLLAGVETQYF. The DNA of the CDR3 is TGTGCCAGCAGCTTACTAGCGGGAGTTGAGACCCAGTACTTC.

The chain carries TRBV15 and TRBJ2-3; D possibly corresponds to TRBD1 (6 bases). This CDR3 is 14 amino acids long. The V end was cut by 7 bases, the J end by 3 bases, with 14 bases between. The germline V gene has CDR1 LNHNV and CDR2 YYDKDF (reference sequence). The CDR3 loop reads CATKFGQGTDTQYF. The CDR3 DNA reads TGTGCCACCAAGTTTGGGCAGGGGACAGATACGCAGTATTTT.

The chain employs TRBV16 and TRBJ2-7, with 9 nucleotides matching TRBD1. There are 15 residues in the CDR3. Germline loops: CDR1 KGHSY, CDR2 FQNENV. V shed 6 bases and J 1 base; nucleotides not matched to a gene: 7. The CDR3 loop is CASRKGQGFSYEQYF. Here the CDR3 DNA reads TGTGCCAGCAGAAAGGGACAGGGCTTTTCCTACGAGCAGTACTTC.

The chain recombines TRBV3-1 (or the pseudogene TRBV3-2) with TRBJ1-6, with D perhaps matching TRBD1 (5 bases). Germline V CDR1 and CDR2: LGHDT, YNNKEL (reference sequence). V lost 4 bases, J lost 9 bases, and 13 bases lay in between. This CDR3 comprises 14 residues. CDR3 nucleotide sequence: TGTGCCAGCAGCCTGCAGGGTACGGCTTCACCCCTCCACTTT. Translation: CASSLQGTASPLHF.

This chain connects TRBV7-9 to TRBJ2-3, with D possibly matching TRBD2 (6 bases). The V end lost 4 bases, the J end lost 3 bases, and 14 bases lay between the germline ends. The CDR3 contains 15 residues. From germline, CDR1 is SEHNR and CDR2 FQNEAQ (reference sequence). DNA for the CDR3: TGTGCCAGCAGCTCTCCCCAGGGAGGAACAGATACGCAGTATTTT. Translated: CASSSPQGGTDTQYF.

V and J are TRBV30 and TRBJ2-3; weak D call: TRBD1 (5 bases). The CDR3 is 14 residues long. V lost 2 bases to trimming and J lost 0 bases, with 9 bases between them. Germline CDR1 GTSNPN, CDR2 SVGIG (reference sequence). CDR3 DNA sequence: TGTGCCTGGAGTCGGCAGGGTAGCACAGATACGCAGTATTTT. This codes for CAWSRQGSTDTQYF.

The genes are TRBV6-4 and TRBJ2-1; 7 nucleotides match TRBD2. This CDR3 spans 16 amino acids. V was clipped by 0 bases and J by 4 bases; unmatched bases: 6. Germline CDR1 reads MRHNA; CDR2 reads SNTAGT. The CDR3 sequence: CASSDSAGDLYNEQFF. In DNA, the CDR3 is TGTGCCAGCAGTGACTCCGCGGGAGATCTGTACAATGAGCAGTTCTTC.

CDR3 amino acids: CASSPLAASSYNEQFF. The CDR3 bases are TGTGCCAGTAGTCCCCTAGCGGCGAGCTCCTACAATGAGCAGTTCTTC. The chain has TRBV19 and TRBJ2-1; 7 positions match TRBD2. The CDR3 contains 16 residues. V was pared by 5 bases and J by 0 bases, with 7 bases of the junction left unmatched. Per the germline V gene, CDR1 is LNHDA and CDR2 is SQIVND (reference sequence). The variable domain in full, completed from reference TRBV19 and TRBJ2-1, reads DGGITQSPKYLFRKEGQNVTLSCEQNLNHDAMYWYRQDPGQGLRLIYYSQIVNDFQKGDIAEGYSVSREKKESFPLTVTSAQKNPTAFYLCASSPLAASSYNEQFFGPGTRLTVL.

The chain links TRBV19 to TRBJ2-7; no clear D. Germline V lookup: CDR1 LNHDA, CDR2 SQIVND (reference sequence). The V and J ends lost 4 bases and 7 bases respectively, with 14 bases between them. There are 13 residues in the CDR3. DNA for the CDR3: TGTGCCAGTAGTAGAAATACGGTGAGGGAGCAGTACTTC. Amino acid sequence: CASSRNTVREQYF.

The count of this clone is one. The chain combines TRBV28 with TRBJ1-5; tentatively, D is TRBD1 (6 bases). CDR1 is MDHEN, CDR2 SYDVKM, per germline. The CDR3 extends over 16 amino acids. Trimming shortened V by 3 bases and J by 5 bases, and 17 bases separated the two germline ends. In nucleotides, the CDR3 is TGTGCCAGCAGTTTGTGGGGGCAGAGAGGGGATCAGCCCCAGCATTTT. This translates into CASSLWGQRGDQPQHF.

The chain is built from TRBV7-9 and TRBJ1-5, with D hard to call. Germline values: CDR1 SEHNR, CDR2 FQNEAQ (reference sequence). CDR3 length equals 14 residues. V was clipped by 5 bases and J by 1 base, with 9 bases between them. The CDR3 here is CASSPAGSNQPQHF. As DNA, the CDR3 is TGTGCCAGCAGCCCCGCGGGGAGCAATCAGCCCCAGCATTTT.

The rearrangement links TRBV5-4 to TRBJ2-1; 11 bases align to TRBD1. Germline V gene lookup returns CDR1 SGHNT and CDR2 YYREEE (reference sequence). The CDR3 has 15 amino acids. Trimming removed 4 bases from V and 7 bases from J; junction bases left unmatched: 7. Written as DNA, the CDR3 is TGTGCCAGCAGCCGAGGACAGGGGGCTAAAAATGAGCAGTTCTTC. Residues: CASSRGQGAKNEQFF.

This chain links TRBV10-2 with TRBJ1-1, with 7 positions matching TRBD1. Germline-derived CDR1 and CDR2 are WSHSY and SAAADI. CDR3 length equals 16 residues. V lost 0 bases and J lost 0; bases outside the gene matches: 4. The CDR3 protein is CASSESPGTVNTEAFF. CDR3 bases: TGCGCCAGCAGTGAGTCTCCCGGGACAGTGAACACTGAAGCTTTCTTT.

The rearrangement links TRBV30 to TRBJ1-1; D is uncertain. The V and J ends lost 4 bases and 1 base respectively, with 7 bases between them. There are 12 residues in the CDR3. Germline V gives CDR1 GTSNPN, CDR2 SVGIG (reference sequence). The CDR3 DNA follows: TGTGCCTGGACACGAGCGAACACTGAAGCTTTCTTT. Protein: CAWTRANTEAFF.

This clone appeared a single time. The chain couples TRBV2 to TRBJ1-1, with a possible D match to TRBD1 (5 bases). This CDR3 comprises 12 residues. The germline V gene encodes CDR1 SNHLY and CDR2 FYNNEI. V lost 6 bases and J 4 bases, leaving 9 bases between the germline ends. In nucleotides, the CDR3 is TGTGCCAGCAGCATACAGGTCACTGAAGCTTTCTTT. It translates to CASSIQVTEAFF.

The count of this clone is one. The gene calls are TRBV9 and TRBJ2-3, with 12 bases fitting TRBD2. The CDR3 spans 13 residues. Germline lookup yields CDR1 SGDLS and CDR2 YYNGEE. J gave up 9 bases and V 5 bases, and 4 bases lay outside the gene matches. The CDR3 DNA sequence: TGTGCCAGCAGAGAACTAGCGGGGGGAACGCAGTATTTT. This translates into CASRELAGGTQYF. The whole variable domain, remainder taken from reference TRBV9 and TRBJ2-3, is DSGVTQTPKHLITATGQRVTLRCSPRSGDLSVYWYQQSLDQGLQFLIQYYNGEERAKGNILERFSAQQFPDLHSELNLSSLELGDSALYFCASRELAGGTQYFGPGTRLTVL.

The rearrangement joins TRBV28 to TRBJ2-5; TRBD2 agrees at 7 bases. Trimming at V came to 3 bases and at J to 5 bases, leaving 6 bases not matched to a gene. The germline V gene has CDR1 MDHEN and CDR2 SYDVKM. There are 14 residues in the CDR3. CDR3 residues: CASSLTSSEETQYF. CDR3 sequence (DNA): TGTGCCAGCAGTTTGACTAGCTCGGAGGAGACCCAGTACTTC.

This sequence joins TRBV24-1 and TRBJ2-2, with TRBD1 identical over 12 bases. CDR3 length equals 18 residues. The germline V gene has CDR1 KGHDR and CDR2 SFDVKD. Trimming cost V 3 bases and J 4 bases; bases outside gene matches: 8. The CDR3 region has the DNA TGTGCCACCAGTGATAGGGGGGGGACAGGGGGCTTCACCGGGGAGCTGTTTTTT. Its protein product is CATSDRGGTGGFTGELFF.

This clone was seen a handful of times. This rearrangement joins TRBV7-9 to TRBJ1-5; 10 nucleotides align to TRBD1. Germline V gene sequence: CDR1 SEHNR, CDR2 FQNEAQ (reference sequence). V trimming: 5 bases; J trimming: 4 bases; junction bases outside the gene matches: 5. The length of the CDR3 is 15 residues. The CDR3 nucleotides read TGTGCCAGCAGCCCGGACAGGGGGTCAAATCAGCCCCAGCATTTT. Translated, it gives CASSPDRGSNQPQHF.

The rearrangement uses TRBV4-1 and TRBJ1-1; D is possibly TRBD1 (5 bases). V gave up 3 bases and J gave up 1 base, with 12 bases separating them. CDR1 is MGHRA, CDR2 YSYEKL, per germline. The CDR3 consists of 15 residues. The CDR3: CASSQAGLSNTEAFF. The CDR3 DNA follows: TGCGCCAGCAGCCAGGCGGGACTCTCGAACACTGAAGCTTTCTTT.

This chain links TRBV20-1 with TRBJ1-2, with a tentative D call TRBD1 (6 bases). The CDR3 spans 11 residues. CDR1 DFQATT and CDR2 SNEGSKA come from the germline V gene (reference sequence). The CDR3 is CKRGGNYGYTF. CDR3 nucleotides: TGCAAAAGGGGGGGGAACTATGGCTACACCTTC.

This chain connects TRBV12-3 or TRBV12-4 to TRBJ2-1; TRBD2 matches 8 bases. The length of the CDR3 is 11 residues. V lost 6 bases to trimming and J lost 10 bases; unmatched junction nucleotides: 2. DNA for the CDR3: TGTGCCAGCAGACTAGCGGACGAGCAGTTCTTC. Translating it yields CASRLADEQFF.

V is TRBV5-3 and J is TRBJ1-5; D call uncertain. TRBV5-3 is assigned to the ORF class and has an uncertain function. Trimming left V 10 bases short and J 6 bases short, with 5 bases between. The CDR3 contains 9 residues. DNA for the CDR3: TGTGCCGGAGGTCAGCCCCAGCATTTT. This sequence encodes CAGGQPQHF.